These 27 T cell receptor beta chains originate from one sample sequenced in a study of CD8 T cells in acute hepatitis C reinfection. Regarding time point: naive CD8 control sorted from an acute-time-point sample. The method was immunoSEQ multiplex PCR; TCRdb's version includes in-frame clones alone and lacks a portion of them. The sample has approximately 40,000 clones; 75% to 90% are singletons. Sequenced sample: naive CD8+ T cells from PBMCs. The receptors derive from a woman under 30 who spontaneously cleared hepatitis C infection.

The chain joins TRBV19 to TRBJ1-5; D might be TRBD1 (5 bases). V gave up 2 bases and J gave up 3 bases, with 11 bases separating them. This CDR3 region has 15 residues. Per germline, CDR1 LNHDA and CDR2 SQIVND (reference sequence). CDR3 residues: CASSIPGGNNQPQHF. Written as DNA, the CDR3 is TGTGCCAGTAGTATACCGGGGGGGAACAATCAGCCCCAGCATTTT.

The V call is TRBV21-1, the J call TRBJ2-7; whether TRBD2, the table's D call, matches the DNA was not checked. TRBV21-1 is reported as a pseudogene. CDR3 size: 13 residues. CDR3 sequence: CASSTTYSGEQYF. The CDR3 DNA is TGTGCCAGCAGCACCACTTATAGCGGCGAGCAGTACTTC.

The gene calls are TRBV13 and TRBJ2-7; D may be TRBD2 (7 bases). The CDR3 totals 13 residues. The V and J ends lost 5 bases and 6 bases respectively, with 14 bases between them. Germline V CDR1 and CDR2: PRHDT, FYEKMQ (reference sequence). Here the CDR3 reads CASSPVAGAEQYF. The CDR3 region has the DNA TGTGCCAGCAGCCCAGTGGCGGGGGCCGAGCAGTACTTC. The whole variable domain, filled in from reference TRBV13 and TRBJ2-7, reads AAGVIQSPRHLIKEKRETATLKCYPIPRHDTVYWYQQGPGQDPQFLISFYEKMQSDKGSIPDRFSAQQFSDYHSELNMSSLELGDSALYFCASSPVAGAEQYFGPGTRLTVT.

This clone showed up just a few times. The chain combines TRBV5-1 with TRBJ2-2; TRBD2 might be the D (6 bases). From germline, CDR1 is SGHRS and CDR2 YFSETQ. CDR3 length: 15 residues. V was shortened by 4 bases and J by 5 bases, with 15 bases between the two germline ends. CDR3 nucleotide sequence: TGCGCCAGCAGCGAAGGGACTTCTTTTACCGGGGAGCTGTTTTTT. This translates into CASSEGTSFTGELFF.

J is TRBJ2-1 and V is TRBV7-3; 7 positions agree with TRBD2. Trimming took 0 bases from V and 5 from J; bases not matched to a gene: 13. The CDR3 covers 18 residues. CDR1 and CDR2 (germline): SGHTA, FQGTGA. The CDR3 DNA reads TGTGCCAGCAGCTTAACGATGGCCCTAGCGGAAGGGGACAATGAGCAGTTCTTC. Translated: CASSLTMALAEGDNEQFF.

The V call is TRBV27, the J call TRBJ2-2, with 7 nucleotides matching TRBD1. The J segment lost 6 bases and the V segment lost 5 bases, leaving 6 bases of the junction unmatched. This CDR3 is built from 14 residues. CDR1 and CDR2 (germline): MNHEY, SMNVEV (reference sequence). CDR3 protein: CASSQYRGPGELFF. DNA of the CDR3: TGTGCCAGCAGTCAGTACAGGGGTCCCGGGGAGCTGTTTTTT.

The chain joins TRBV27 to TRBJ2-7; D is possibly TRBD2 (5 bases). The length of the CDR3 is 14 residues. The germline CDR1 and CDR2 sequences are MNHEY and SMNVEV (reference sequence). V lost 1 base to trimming and J lost 0 bases, with 7 bases between them. The CDR3 loop reads CASSLFSVSYEQYF. In nucleotides, the CDR3 is TGTGCCAGCAGTTTATTTAGCGTCTCCTACGAGCAGTACTTC.

The CDR3 DNA reads TGTGCCAGCAGTTATGACCAAGAGACCCAGTACTTC. The encoded protein is CASSYDQETQYF. The chain joins TRBV6-5 to TRBJ2-5; D is ambiguous. The CDR3 consists of 12 residues. CDR1 is MNHEY and CDR2 is SVGAGI in the germline V gene. V shed 3 bases and J shed 0 bases, with 2 bases lying between them.

V usage is TRBV5-4 and J usage is TRBJ1-2; a possible D gene is TRBD1 (5 bases). From germline, CDR1 is SGHNT and CDR2 YYREEE (reference sequence). CDR3 size: 15 residues. V lost 6 bases to trimming and J lost 0 bases, with 15 bases between them. Here the CDR3 reads CASTWGFDPNYGYTF. CDR3 coding DNA: TGTGCCAGCACCTGGGGGTTCGATCCTAACTATGGCTACACCTTC. The variable domain in full, with the rest retrieved from reference TRBV5-4 and TRBJ1-2, is ETGVTQSPTHLIKTRGQQVTLRCSSQSGHNTVSWYQQALGQGPQFIFQYYREEENGRGNFPPRFSGLQFPNYSSELNVNALELDDSALYLCASTWGFDPNYGYTFGSGTRLTVV.

V gene TRBV7-9 combines with J gene TRBJ1-2; D might be TRBD1 (5 bases). Between the trimmed V and J ends, which lost 5 bases and 6 bases, there was a span of 16 bases. CDR3 length equals 14 residues. Germline V gene data show CDR1 as SEHNR and CDR2 as FQNEAQ (reference sequence). CDR3 in DNA: TGTGCCAGCAGCACCGCCGGGACTTTAAATGGCTACACCTTC. Translated: CASSTAGTLNGYTF.

The chain carries TRBV4-1 and TRBJ1-1; D is uncertain. Per the germline V gene, CDR1 is MGHRA and CDR2 is YSYEKL. The CDR3 extends over 14 amino acids. Trimming stripped 1 base from V and 5 bases from J, with 11 bases between. The chain's CDR3 is CASSQVPTGTEAFF. The CDR3 DNA is TGCGCCAGCAGCCAAGTTCCCACGGGGACTGAAGCTTTCTTT.

The chain recombines TRBV2 with TRBJ2-3, with unresolved D. V was pared by 8 bases and J by 0 bases, with 15 bases between. Germline values: CDR1 SNHLY, CDR2 FYNNEI. There are 15 residues in the CDR3. In DNA form, the CDR3 reads TGTGCCAGCGGAAGGGCGGCATCTAGCACAGATACGCAGTATTTT. Its protein is CASGRAASSTDTQYF.

The chain employs TRBV6-6 and TRBJ2-2; 8 positions agree with TRBD1. In germline, CDR1 is MNHNY, CDR2 SVGAGI (reference sequence). This CDR3 spans 16 amino acids. The ends lost 6 bases at V and 2 bases at J; junction bases unmatched: 8. CDR3 in amino acids: CASSPPGGSNTGELFF. The CDR3 bases are TGTGCCAGCAGCCCGCCAGGGGGCAGTAACACCGGGGAGCTGTTTTTT.

J is TRBJ1-4 and V is TRBV28; tentatively, D is TRBD1 (6 bases). Trimming cost V 5 bases and J 6 bases, with 16 bases left between them. CDR3 length equals 15 residues. CDR1 and CDR2 from the germline V gene are MDHEN and SYDVKM. The CDR3 region is CASSRDNFSDEKLFF. The CDR3 region has the DNA TGTGCCAGCAGTCGGGACAATTTTTCGGATGAAAAACTGTTTTTT.

This clone was counted once. The V gene is TRBV27, the J gene TRBJ2-5, with a tentative D call TRBD2 (5 bases). Germline values: CDR1 MNHEY, CDR2 SMNVEV (reference sequence). V was cut by 1 base and J by 3 bases, with 6 bases left in between. The CDR3 sequence is 13 residues long. The CDR3, as DNA: TGTGCCAGCAGTTTATACGGGAAAGAGACCCAGTACTTC. It translates to CASSLYGKETQYF.

V usage is TRBV5-6 and J usage is TRBJ2-3; D gene ambiguous. CDR1 SGHDT and CDR2 YYEEEE come from the germline V gene. The CDR3 contains 11 residues. The V end was cut by 4 bases, the J end by 5 bases, with 5 bases between. CDR3 loop: CASSVQDTQYF. The CDR3 bases are TGTGCCAGCAGCGTACAAGATACGCAGTATTTT.

V is TRBV7-9 and J is TRBJ1-1; D perhaps matches TRBD1 (6 bases). In germline, CDR1 is SEHNR, CDR2 FQNEAQ (reference sequence). V shed 7 bases and J shed 10 bases, with 25 bases lying between them. The CDR3 extends over 15 amino acids. The CDR3 loop reads CASITPGHFPGGAFF. CDR3 coding DNA: TGTGCCAGCATCACCCCGGGACACTTCCCCGGGGGAGCTTTCTTT. Full variable domain (rest looked up from reference TRBV7-9 and TRBJ1-1): DTGVSQNPRHKITKRGQNVTFRCDPISEHNRLYWYRQTLGQGPEFLTYFQNEAQLEKSRLLSDRFSAERPKGSFSTLEIQRTEQGDSAMYLCASITPGHFPGGAFFGQGTRLTVV.

This clone was observed a single time. The same CDR3 arises from other DNA sequences in this sample as well. J is TRBJ2-7 and V is TRBV7-8; D uncertain. This CDR3 region has 12 residues. V lost 1 base to trimming and J lost 4 bases, with 5 bases between them. CDR1 and CDR2 (germline): SGHVS, FQNEAQ. In DNA form, the CDR3 reads TGTGCCAGCAGCTTAGTAGGGTACGAGCAGTACTTC. Its protein product is CASSLVGYEQYF.

The chain has TRBV6-4 and TRBJ2-5; TRBD1 might be the D (6 bases). The V gene lost 2 bases and the J gene lost 4 bases, with 17 bases spanning the gap. There are 16 residues in the CDR3. CDR1 is MRHNA, CDR2 SNTAGT, per germline. The CDR3 loop is CASSDARDQGPETQYF. The CDR3 coding sequence is TGTGCCAGCAGTGACGCCCGGGACCAGGGGCCAGAGACCCAGTACTTC.

The chain couples TRBV9 to TRBJ1-3; D is undetermined. The CDR3 sequence is 16 residues long. V lost 4 bases and J 0 bases, leaving 14 bases between the germline ends. The V gene's germline CDR1 is SGDLS and CDR2 YYNGEE. CDR3 amino acids: CASSLSPGVSGNTIYF. DNA for the CDR3: TGTGCCAGCAGCCTCAGTCCGGGCGTCTCTGGAAACACCATATATTTT.

This clone was observed a few times. The J gene is TRBJ1-5, the V gene TRBV27, with D possibly TRBD1 on 5 matching bases. V was pared by 5 bases and J by 3 bases, with 11 bases between. Germline-derived CDR1 and CDR2 are MNHEY and SMNVEV (reference sequence). The CDR3 length is 14 residues. CDR3 sequence (DNA): TGTGCCAGCAGTCCACGGGGCAACAATCAGCCCCAGCATTTT. Residues: CASSPRGNNQPQHF.

This sequence joins TRBV10-3 and TRBJ2-5; D is unresolved. Between the trimmed V and J ends, which lost 6 bases and 2 bases, there was a span of 13 bases. The germline gives CDR1 ENHRY, CDR2 SYGVKD. The CDR3 spans 14 residues. The CDR3 loop is CAISLPDFQETQYF. The DNA of the CDR3 is TGTGCCATCAGCTTACCAGACTTTCAAGAGACCCAGTACTTC.

V and J are TRBV19 and TRBJ2-7; perhaps TRBD2 as D (7 bases). The germline gives CDR1 LNHDA, CDR2 SQIVND (reference sequence). This CDR3 has 14 amino acids. Trimming pared 8 bases from V and 2 bases from J, leaving 16 bases between. The CDR3 is CASGDGGAAYEQYF. Written as DNA, the CDR3 is TGTGCCAGTGGAGATGGGGGGGCTGCCTACGAGCAGTACTTC.

V is TRBV9 and J is TRBJ2-1; 16 bases agree with TRBD2. This CDR3 has 20 residues. CDR1 SGDLS and CDR2 YYNGEE come from the germline V gene. V lost 3 bases to trimming and J lost 8 bases; unmatched junction nucleotides: 17. The CDR3 DNA is TGTGCCAGCAGCGGACAAGGGACTAGCGGGAGGGCCATGGAATTTGATGAGCAGTTCTTC. Protein sequence: CASSGQGTSGRAMEFDEQFF.

Only one count was recorded for this clone. The junction shows a germline mismatch at one end, possibly a read error. The genes are TRBV6-1 and TRBJ1-2; no clear D gene. CDR3 length equals 11 residues. Germline loops: CDR1 MNHNS, CDR2 SASEGT. Here the CDR3 reads CASSLIHQGPF. CDR3 coding DNA: TGTGCCAGCAGTTTAATCCATCAAGGGCCCTTC.

The CDR3 DNA reads TGTGCCAGCAGAAGTTTGACAGGGGGCACCTACAATGAGCAGTTCTTC. Its translation: CASRSLTGGTYNEQFF. The chain is built from TRBV7-2 and TRBJ2-1; 10 nucleotides match TRBD1. With V trimmed by 6 bases and J by 2 bases, 7 bases remained unmatched. The CDR3 covers 16 residues. Germline assignment: CDR1 SGHTA and CDR2 FQGNSA. The whole variable domain, filled in from reference TRBV7-2 and TRBJ2-1, reads GAGVSQSPSNKVTEKGKDVELRCDPISGHTALYWYRQSLGQGLEFLIYFQGNSAPDKSGLPSDRFSAERTGGSVSTLTIQRTQQEDSAVYLCASRSLTGGTYNEQFFGPGTRLTVL.

CDR3 protein: CSVEDNTKYEQYF. The CDR3 nucleotides read TGCAGCGTTGAAGATAACACTAAATACGAGCAGTACTTC. The V gene is TRBV29-1, the J gene TRBJ2-7; no clear D gene. Per germline, CDR1 SQVTM and CDR2 ANQGSEA. This CDR3 comprises 13 residues. Trimming removed 0 bases at V and 4 bases at J, with 10 bases between.